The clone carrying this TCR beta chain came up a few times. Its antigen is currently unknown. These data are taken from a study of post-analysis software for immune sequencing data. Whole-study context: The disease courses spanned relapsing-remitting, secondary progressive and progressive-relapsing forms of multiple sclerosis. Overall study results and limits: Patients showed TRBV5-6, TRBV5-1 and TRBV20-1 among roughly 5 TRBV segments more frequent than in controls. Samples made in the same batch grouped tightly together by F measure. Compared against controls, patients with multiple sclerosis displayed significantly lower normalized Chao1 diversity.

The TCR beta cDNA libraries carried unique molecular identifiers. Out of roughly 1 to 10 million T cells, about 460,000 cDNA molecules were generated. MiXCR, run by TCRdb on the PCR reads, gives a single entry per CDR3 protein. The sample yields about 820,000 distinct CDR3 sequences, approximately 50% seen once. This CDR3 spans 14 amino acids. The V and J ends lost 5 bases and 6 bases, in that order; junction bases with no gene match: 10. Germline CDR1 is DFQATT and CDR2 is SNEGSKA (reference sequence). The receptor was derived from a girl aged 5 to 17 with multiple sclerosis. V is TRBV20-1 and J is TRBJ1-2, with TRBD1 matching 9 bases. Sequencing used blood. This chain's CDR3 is CSAETSGTGNGYTF. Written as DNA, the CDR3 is TGCAGTGCTGAGACATCCGGGACAGGGAATGGCTACACCTTC.